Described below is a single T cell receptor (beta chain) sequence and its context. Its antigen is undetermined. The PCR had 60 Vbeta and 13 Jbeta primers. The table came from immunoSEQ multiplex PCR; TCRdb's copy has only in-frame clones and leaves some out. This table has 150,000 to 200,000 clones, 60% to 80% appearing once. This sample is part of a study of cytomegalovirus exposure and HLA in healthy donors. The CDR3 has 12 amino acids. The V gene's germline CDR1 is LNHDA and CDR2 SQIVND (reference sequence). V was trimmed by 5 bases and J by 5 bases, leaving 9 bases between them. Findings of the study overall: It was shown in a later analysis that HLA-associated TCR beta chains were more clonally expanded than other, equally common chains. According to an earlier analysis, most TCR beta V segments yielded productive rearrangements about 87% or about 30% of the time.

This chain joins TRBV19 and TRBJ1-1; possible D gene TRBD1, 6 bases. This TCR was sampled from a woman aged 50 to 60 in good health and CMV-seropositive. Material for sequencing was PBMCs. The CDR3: CASSGDITEAFF. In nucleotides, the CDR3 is TGTGCCAGTAGTGGGGACATAACTGAAGCTTTCTTT. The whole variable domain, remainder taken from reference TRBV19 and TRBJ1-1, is DGGITQSPKYLFRKEGQNVTLSCEQNLNHDAMYWYRQDPGQGLRLIYYSQIVNDFQKGDIAEGYSVSREKKESFPLTVTSAQKNPTAFYLCASSGDITEAFFGQGTRLTVV.